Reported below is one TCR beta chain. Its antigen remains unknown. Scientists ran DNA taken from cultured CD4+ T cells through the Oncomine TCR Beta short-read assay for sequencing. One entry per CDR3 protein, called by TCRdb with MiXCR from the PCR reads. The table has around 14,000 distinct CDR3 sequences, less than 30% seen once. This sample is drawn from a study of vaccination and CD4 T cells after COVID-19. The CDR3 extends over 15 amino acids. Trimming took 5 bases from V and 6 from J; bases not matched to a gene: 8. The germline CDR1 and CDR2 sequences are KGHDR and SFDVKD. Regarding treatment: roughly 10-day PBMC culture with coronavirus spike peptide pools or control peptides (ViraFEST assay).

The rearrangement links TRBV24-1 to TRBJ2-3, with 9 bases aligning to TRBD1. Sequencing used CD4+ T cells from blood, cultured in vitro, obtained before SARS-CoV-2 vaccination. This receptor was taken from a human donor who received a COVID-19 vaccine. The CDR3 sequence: CATSGWGQGTDTQYF. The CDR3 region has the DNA TGTGCCACCAGTGGCTGGGGACAGGGTACCGATACGCAGTATTTT.